This T cell receptor beta chain is from a study of T-cell memory formation after mild COVID-19. Whole-study findings and limits: Clones that contracted clustered mainly in CM and EM if CD4+ and in EMRA if CD8+. Confirmation of SARS-CoV-2 specificity was lacking for second-wave clones peaking day 37.

With constant-segment primers, 5'RACE yielded cDNA libraries of TCR alpha and TCR beta that carried sample barcodes and UMIs. TCRdb analysed the 5' RACE reads with MiXCR anew, one entry per CDR3 protein. This sample has 450,000 or so distinct CDR3 sequences, with around 20% found just once. Notes on this clonotype: Its cognate antigen is unknown.

The length of the CDR3 is 14 residues. Trimming took off 4 bases at V and 6 bases at J, with 15 bases between the two ends. Germline loops: CDR1 SGHRS, CDR2 YFSETQ. The specimen sequenced was PBMCs or a T cell subset sorted from them (not recorded which). The clonotype was recovered from an adult woman who had mild COVID-19 (a few samples of this study predate the infection). Cell type and time point are not known. The V call is TRBV5-1, the J call TRBJ2-3; the D is unclear. This chain's CDR3 is CASSTVSPRDTQYF. CDR3 in DNA: TGCGCCAGCAGCACGGTTTCCCCGCGGGATACGCAGTATTTT.